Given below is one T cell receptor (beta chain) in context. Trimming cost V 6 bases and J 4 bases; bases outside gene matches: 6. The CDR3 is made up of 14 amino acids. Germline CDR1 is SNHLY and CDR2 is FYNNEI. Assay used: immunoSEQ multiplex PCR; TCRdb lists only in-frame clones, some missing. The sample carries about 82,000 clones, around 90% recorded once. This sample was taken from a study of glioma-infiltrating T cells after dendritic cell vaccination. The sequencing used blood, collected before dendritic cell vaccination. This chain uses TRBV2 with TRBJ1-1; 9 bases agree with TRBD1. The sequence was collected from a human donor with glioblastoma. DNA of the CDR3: TGTGCCAGCAGGGGACAGGGCCGGGGCACTGAAGCTTTCTTT. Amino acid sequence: CASRGQGRGTEAFF.